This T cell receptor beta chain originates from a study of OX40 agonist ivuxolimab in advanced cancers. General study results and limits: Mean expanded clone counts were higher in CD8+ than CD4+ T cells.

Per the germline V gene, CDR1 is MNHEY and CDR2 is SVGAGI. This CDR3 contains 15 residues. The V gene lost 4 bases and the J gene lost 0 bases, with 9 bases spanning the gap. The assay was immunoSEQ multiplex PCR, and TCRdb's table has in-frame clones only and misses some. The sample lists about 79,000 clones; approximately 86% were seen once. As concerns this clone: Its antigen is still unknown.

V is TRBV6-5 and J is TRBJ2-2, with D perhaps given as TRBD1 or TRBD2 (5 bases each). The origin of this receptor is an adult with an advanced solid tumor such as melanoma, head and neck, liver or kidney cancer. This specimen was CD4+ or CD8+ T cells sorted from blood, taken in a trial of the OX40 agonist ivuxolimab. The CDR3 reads CASSWGRSNTGELFF. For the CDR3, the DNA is TGTGCCAGCAGTTGGGGACGGTCGAACACCGGGGAGCTGTTTTTT.